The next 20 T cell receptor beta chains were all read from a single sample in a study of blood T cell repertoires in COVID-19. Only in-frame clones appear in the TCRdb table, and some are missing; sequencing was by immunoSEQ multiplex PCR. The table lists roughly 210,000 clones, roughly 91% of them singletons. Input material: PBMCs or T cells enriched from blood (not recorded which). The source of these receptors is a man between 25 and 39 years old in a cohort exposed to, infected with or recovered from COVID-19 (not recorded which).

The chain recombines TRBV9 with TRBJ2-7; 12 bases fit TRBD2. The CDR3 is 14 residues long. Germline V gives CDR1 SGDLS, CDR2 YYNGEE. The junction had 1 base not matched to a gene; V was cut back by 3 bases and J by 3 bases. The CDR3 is CASSAGLAGYEQYF. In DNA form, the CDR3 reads TGTGCCAGCAGCGCGGGACTAGCGGGCTACGAGCAGTACTTC.

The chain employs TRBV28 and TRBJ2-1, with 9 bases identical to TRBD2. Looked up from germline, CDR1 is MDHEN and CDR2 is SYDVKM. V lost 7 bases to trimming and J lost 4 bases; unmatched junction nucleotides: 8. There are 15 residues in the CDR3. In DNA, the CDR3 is TGTGCCAGCATAGCGGGAGACTTCGGGTACAATGAGCAGTTCTTC. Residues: CASIAGDFGYNEQFF.

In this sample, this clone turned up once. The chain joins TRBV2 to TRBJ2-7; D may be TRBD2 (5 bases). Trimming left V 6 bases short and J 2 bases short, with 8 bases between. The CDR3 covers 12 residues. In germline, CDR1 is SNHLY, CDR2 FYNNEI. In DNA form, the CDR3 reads TGTGCCAGCAGGGACTTAGCCTACGAGCAGTACTTC. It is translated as CASRDLAYEQYF.

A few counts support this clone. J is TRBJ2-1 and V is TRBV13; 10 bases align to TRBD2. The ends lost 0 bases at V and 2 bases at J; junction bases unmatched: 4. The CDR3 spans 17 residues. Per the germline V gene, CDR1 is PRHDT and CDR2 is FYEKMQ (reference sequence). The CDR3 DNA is TGTGCCAGCAGCTTAGGGCTAGCGGGAGCCACCTACAATGAGCAGTTCTTC. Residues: CASSLGLAGATYNEQFF.

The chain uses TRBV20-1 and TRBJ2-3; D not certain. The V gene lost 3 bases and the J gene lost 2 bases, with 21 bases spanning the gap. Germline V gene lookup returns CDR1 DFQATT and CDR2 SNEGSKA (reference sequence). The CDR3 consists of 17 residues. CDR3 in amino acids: CSASKAHRVGPTDTQYF. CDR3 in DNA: TGCAGTGCTAGTAAAGCCCATCGGGTAGGCCCCACAGATACGCAGTATTTT.

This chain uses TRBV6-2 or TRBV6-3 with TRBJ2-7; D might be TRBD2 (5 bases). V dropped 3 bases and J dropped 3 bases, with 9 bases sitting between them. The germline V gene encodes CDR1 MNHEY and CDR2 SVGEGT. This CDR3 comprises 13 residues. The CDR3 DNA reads TGTGCCAGCAGTTATAGCGCCAGCTACGAGCAGTACTTC. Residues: CASSYSASYEQYF.

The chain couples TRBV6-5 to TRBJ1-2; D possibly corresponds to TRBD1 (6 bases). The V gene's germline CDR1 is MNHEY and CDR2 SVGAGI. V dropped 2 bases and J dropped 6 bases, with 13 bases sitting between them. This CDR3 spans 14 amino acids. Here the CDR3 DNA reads TGTGCCAGCAGTTACGGCGCAGGGGCAGATGGCTACACCTTC. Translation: CASSYGAGADGYTF.

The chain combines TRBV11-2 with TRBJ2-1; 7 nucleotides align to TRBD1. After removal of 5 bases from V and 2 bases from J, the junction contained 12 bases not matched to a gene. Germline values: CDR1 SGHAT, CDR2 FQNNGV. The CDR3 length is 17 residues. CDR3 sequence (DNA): TGTGCCAGCAGCCCGGGACAGCCGCTCTCACCCTACAATGAGCAGTTCTTC. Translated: CASSPGQPLSPYNEQFF.

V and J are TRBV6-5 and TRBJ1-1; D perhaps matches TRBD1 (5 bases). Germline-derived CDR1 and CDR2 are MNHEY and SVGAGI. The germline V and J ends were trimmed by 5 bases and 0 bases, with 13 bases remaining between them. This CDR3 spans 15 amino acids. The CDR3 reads CASSLHGGLNTEAFF. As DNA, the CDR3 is TGTGCCAGCAGTCTCCATGGGGGGTTGAACACTGAAGCTTTCTTT.

The CDR3 protein is CASSRHKGGNQPQHF. As DNA, the CDR3 is TGTGCCAGTAGTAGGCACAAAGGGGGCAATCAGCCCCAGCATTTT. The gene calls are TRBV19 and TRBJ1-5; maybe TRBD1 (5 bases). V gave up 4 bases and J gave up 2 bases, with 12 bases separating them. Germline loops: CDR1 LNHDA, CDR2 SQIVND (reference sequence). The CDR3 is made up of 15 amino acids.

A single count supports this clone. The CDR3 DNA follows: TGTGCCAGCAGCGGGACAGGCCCCAACTATGGCTACACCTTC. Amino acid sequence: CASSGTGPNYGYTF. J is TRBJ1-2 and V is TRBV9; 7 positions agree with TRBD1. The trim removed 3 bases at V and 2 bases at J, leaving 4 bases unmatched. Germline CDR1 reads SGDLS; CDR2 reads YYNGEE. This CDR3 region has 14 residues.

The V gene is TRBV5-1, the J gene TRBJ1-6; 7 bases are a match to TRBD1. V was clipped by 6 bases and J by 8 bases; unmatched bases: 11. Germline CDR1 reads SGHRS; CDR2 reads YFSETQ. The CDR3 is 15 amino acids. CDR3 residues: CASKFTDRIDSPLHF. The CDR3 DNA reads TGCGCCAGCAAATTCACGGACAGGATTGATTCACCCCTCCACTTT.

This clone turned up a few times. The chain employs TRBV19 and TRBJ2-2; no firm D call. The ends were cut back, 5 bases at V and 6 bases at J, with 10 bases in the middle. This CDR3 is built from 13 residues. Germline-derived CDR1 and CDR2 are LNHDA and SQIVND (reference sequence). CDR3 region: CASSLTTPGELFF. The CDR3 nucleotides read TGTGCCAGTAGTTTGACAACCCCCGGGGAGCTGTTTTTT.

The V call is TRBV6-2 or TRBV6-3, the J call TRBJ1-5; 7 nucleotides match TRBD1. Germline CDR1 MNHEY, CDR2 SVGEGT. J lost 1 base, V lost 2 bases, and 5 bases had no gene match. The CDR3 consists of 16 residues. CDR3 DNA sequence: TGTGCCAGCAGTTACGGTAGGGGGCCGAGCAATCAGCCCCAGCATTTT. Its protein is CASSYGRGPSNQPQHF.

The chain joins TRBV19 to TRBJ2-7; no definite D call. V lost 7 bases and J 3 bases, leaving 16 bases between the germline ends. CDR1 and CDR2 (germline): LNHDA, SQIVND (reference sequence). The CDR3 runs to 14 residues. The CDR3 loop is CASTDSSGNYEQYF. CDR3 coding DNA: TGTGCCAGTACCGACTCATCCGGAAACTACGAGCAGTACTTC.

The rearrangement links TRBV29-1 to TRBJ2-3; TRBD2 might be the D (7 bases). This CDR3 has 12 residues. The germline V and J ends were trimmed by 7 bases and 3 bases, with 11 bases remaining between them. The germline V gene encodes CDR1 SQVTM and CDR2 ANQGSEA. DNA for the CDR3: TGCAGCGCCGAGGGGGGGACAGATACGCAGTATTTT. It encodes CSAEGGTDTQYF.

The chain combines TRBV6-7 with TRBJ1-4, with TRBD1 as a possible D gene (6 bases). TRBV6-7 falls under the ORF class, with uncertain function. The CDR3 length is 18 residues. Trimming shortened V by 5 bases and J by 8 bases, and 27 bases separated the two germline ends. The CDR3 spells CASSGPPYRQAVREKLFF. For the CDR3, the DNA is TGTGCCAGCAGTGGACCCCCCTACCGACAGGCCGTCCGGGAAAAACTGTTTTTT.

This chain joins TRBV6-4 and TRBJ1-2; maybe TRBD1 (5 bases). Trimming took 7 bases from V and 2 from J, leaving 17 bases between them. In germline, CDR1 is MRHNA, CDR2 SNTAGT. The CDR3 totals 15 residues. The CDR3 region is CASTRGAGLNYGYTF. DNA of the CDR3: TGTGCCAGCACGCGAGGAGCAGGGTTAAACTATGGCTACACCTTC.

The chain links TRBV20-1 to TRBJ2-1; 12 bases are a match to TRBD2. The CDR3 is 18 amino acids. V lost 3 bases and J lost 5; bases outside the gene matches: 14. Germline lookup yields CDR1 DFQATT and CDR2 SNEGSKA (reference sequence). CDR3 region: CSASDATSGSGRDNEQFF. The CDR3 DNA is TGCAGTGCTAGTGACGCGACTAGCGGGAGTGGGAGGGACAATGAGCAGTTCTTC.

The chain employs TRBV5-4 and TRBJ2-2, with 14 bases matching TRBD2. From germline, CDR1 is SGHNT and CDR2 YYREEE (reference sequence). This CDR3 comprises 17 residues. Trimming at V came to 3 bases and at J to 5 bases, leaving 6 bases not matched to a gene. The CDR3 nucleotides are TGTGCCAGCAGCTCGGGACTAGCGGGAGTATTTACCGGGGAGCTGTTTTTT. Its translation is CASSSGLAGVFTGELFF.